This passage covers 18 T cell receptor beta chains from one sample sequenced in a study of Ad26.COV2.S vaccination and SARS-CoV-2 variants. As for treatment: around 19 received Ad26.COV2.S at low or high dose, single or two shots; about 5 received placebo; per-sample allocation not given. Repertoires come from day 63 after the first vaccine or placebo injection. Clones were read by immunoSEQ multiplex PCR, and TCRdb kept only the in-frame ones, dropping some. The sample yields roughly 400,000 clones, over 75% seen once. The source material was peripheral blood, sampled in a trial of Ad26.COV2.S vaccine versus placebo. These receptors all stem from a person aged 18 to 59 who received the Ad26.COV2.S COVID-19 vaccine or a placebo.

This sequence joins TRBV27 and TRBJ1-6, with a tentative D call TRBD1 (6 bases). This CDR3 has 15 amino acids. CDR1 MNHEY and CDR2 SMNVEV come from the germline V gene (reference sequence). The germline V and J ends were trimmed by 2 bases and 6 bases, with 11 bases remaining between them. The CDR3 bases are TGTGCCAGCAGTTTAACAGGGAGAACTAATTCACCCCTCCACTTT. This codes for CASSLTGRTNSPLHF.

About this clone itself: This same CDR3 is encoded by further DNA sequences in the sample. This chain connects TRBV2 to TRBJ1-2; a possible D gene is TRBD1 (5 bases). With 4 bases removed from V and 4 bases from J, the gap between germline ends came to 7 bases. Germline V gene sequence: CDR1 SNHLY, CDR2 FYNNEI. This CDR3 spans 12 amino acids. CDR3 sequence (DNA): TGTGCCAGCAGTGGGGGGTCCTATGGCTACACCTTC. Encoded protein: CASSGGSYGYTF.

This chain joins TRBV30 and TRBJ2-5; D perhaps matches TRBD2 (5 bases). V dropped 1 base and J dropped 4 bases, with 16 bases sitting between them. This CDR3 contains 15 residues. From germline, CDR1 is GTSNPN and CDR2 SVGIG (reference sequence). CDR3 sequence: CAWSDLRAVRETQYF. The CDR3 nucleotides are TGTGCCTGGAGTGATTTGCGGGCGGTTCGAGAGACCCAGTACTTC.

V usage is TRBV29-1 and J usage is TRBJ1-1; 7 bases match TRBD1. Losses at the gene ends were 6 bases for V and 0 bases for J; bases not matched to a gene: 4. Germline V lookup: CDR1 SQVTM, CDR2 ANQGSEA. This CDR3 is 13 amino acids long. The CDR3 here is CSVNRGMNTEAFF. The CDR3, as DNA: TGCAGCGTAAACAGGGGAATGAACACTGAAGCTTTCTTT. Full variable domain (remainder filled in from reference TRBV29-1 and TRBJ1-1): SAVISQKPSRDICQRGTSLTIQCQVDSQVTMMFWYRQQPGQSLTLIATANQGSEATYESGFVIDKFPISRPNLTFSTLTVSNMSPEDSSIYLCSVNRGMNTEAFFGQGTRLTVV.

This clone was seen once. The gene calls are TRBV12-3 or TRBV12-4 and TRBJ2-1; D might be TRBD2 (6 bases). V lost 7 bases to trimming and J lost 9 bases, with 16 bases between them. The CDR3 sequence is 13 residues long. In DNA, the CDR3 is TGTGCCAGCACCAAGGCGGGGTCCGGTGAGCAGTTCTTC. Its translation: CASTKAGSGEQFF.

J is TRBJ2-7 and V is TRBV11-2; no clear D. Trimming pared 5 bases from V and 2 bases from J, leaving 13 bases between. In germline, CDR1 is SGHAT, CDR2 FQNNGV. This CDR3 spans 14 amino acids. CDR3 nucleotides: TGTGCCAGCAGCCCCGGGTCGCCTACCTACGAGCAGTACTTC. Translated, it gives CASSPGSPTYEQYF.

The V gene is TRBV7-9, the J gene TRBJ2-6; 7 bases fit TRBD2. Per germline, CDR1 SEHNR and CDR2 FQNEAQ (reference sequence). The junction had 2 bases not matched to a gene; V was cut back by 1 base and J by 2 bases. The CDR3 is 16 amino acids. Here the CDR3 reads CASSLGGGPGANVLTF. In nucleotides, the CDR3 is TGTGCCAGCAGCTTAGGCGGGGGTCCTGGGGCCAACGTCCTGACTTTC.

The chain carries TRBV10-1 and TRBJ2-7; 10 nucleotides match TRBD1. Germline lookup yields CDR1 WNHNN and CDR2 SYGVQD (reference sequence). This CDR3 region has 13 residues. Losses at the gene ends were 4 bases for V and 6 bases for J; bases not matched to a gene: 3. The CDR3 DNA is TGCGCCAGCAGTGGAGACAGGGGGCGCGAGCAGTACTTC. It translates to CASSGDRGREQYF.

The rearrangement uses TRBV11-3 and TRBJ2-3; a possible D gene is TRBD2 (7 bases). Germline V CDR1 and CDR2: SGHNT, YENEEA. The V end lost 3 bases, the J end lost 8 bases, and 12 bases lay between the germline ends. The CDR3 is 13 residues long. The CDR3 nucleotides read TGTGCCAGCAGCTTCGGGGGGCCGGGTACGCAGTATTTT. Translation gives CASSFGGPGTQYF.

The DNA of the CDR3 is TGTGCCAGCAGTTTATACAGGGGGAACACCATATATTTT. This encodes CASSLYRGNTIYF. The chain has TRBV6-5 and TRBJ1-3; 8 nucleotides agree with TRBD1. V was pared by 4 bases and J by 7 bases, with 3 bases of the junction left unmatched. The CDR3 runs to 13 residues. Per the germline V gene, CDR1 is MNHEY and CDR2 is SVGAGI.

In DNA, the CDR3 is TGTGCCAGCAGTTTAGGGGACACAGATACGCAGTATTTT. This sequence encodes CASSLGDTDTQYF. The chain recombines TRBV12-3 or TRBV12-4 with TRBJ2-3; D is unresolved. The V end lost 1 base, the J end lost 2 bases, and 4 bases lay between the germline ends. This CDR3 has 13 residues.

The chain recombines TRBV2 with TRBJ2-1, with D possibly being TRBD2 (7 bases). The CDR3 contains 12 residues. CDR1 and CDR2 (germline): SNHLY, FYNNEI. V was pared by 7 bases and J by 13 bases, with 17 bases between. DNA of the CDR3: TGTGCCAGCAAGGAGGGGGGGGCTCCCCAGTTCTTC. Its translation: CASKEGGAPQFF.

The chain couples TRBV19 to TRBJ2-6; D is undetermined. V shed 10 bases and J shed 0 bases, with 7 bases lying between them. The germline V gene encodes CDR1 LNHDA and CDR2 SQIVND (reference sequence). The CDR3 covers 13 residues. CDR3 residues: CATAFSGANVLTF. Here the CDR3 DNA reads TGTGCCACGGCATTCTCTGGGGCCAACGTCCTGACTTTC.

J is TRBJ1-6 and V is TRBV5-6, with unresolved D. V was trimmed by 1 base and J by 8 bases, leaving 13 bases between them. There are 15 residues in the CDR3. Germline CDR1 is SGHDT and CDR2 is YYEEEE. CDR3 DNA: TGTGCCAGCAGCTTGAATCCGGCAGGAGATTCACCCCTCCACTTT. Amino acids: CASSLNPAGDSPLHF. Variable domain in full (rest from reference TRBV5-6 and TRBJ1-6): DAGVTQSPTHLIKTRGQQVTLRCSPKSGHDTVSWYQQALGQGPQFIFQYYEEEERQRGNFPDRFSGHQFPNYSSELNVNALLLGDSALYLCASSLNPAGDSPLHFGNGTRLTVT.

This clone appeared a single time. Here the CDR3 reads CASSSGLAGTDTQYF. The CDR3 DNA is TGTGCCAGCTCCTCTGGACTAGCGGGAACGGATACGCAGTATTTT. J is TRBJ2-3 and V is TRBV18, with 12 bases lining up with TRBD2. In germline, CDR1 is KGHSH, CDR2 LQKENI. CDR3 length: 15 amino acids. V gave up 6 bases and J gave up 6 bases; unmatched junction bases: 7.

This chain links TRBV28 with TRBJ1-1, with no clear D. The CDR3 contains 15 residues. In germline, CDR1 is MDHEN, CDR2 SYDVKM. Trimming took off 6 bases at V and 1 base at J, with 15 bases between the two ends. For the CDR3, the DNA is TGTGCCAGCAGGCCCCGTGTTGCGCGGAACACTGAAGCTTTCTTT. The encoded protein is CASRPRVARNTEAFF.

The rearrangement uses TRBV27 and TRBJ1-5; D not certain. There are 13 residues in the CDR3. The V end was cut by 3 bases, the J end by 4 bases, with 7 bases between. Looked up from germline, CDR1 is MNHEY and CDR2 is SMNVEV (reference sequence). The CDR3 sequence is CASSFGPNQPQHF. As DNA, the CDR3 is TGTGCCAGCAGTTTCGGTCCGAATCAGCCCCAGCATTTT.

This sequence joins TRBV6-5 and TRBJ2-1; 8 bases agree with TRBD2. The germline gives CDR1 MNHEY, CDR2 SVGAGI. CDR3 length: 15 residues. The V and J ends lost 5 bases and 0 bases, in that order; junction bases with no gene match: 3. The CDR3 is CASSRTSGSYNEQFF. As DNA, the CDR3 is TGTGCCAGCAGTCGCACTAGCGGCTCCTACAATGAGCAGTTCTTC.